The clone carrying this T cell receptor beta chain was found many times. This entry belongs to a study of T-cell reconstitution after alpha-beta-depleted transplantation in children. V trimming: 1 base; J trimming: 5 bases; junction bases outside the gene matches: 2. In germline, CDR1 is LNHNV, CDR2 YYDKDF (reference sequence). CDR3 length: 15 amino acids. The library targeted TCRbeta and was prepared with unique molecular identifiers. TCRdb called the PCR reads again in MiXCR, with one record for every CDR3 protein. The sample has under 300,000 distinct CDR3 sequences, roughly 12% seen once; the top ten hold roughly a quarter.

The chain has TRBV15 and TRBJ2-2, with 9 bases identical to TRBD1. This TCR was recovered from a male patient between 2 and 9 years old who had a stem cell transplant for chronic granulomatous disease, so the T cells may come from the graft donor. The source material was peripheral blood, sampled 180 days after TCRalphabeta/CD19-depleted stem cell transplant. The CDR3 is CATSRGDRVTGELFF. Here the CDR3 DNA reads TGTGCCACCAGCAGAGGGGACAGGGTGACCGGGGAGCTGTTTTTT.